The clone carrying this T cell receptor (beta chain) was observed a single time. As yet, its antigen is unknown. Libraries were prepared by immunoSEQ multiplex PCR; TCRdb keeps only in-frame clonotypes and omits some of them. The sample lists some 2 million clones, just under 95% occurring once. This specimen comes from a study of shared clonotypes between healthy human individuals. The study, taken as a whole, reports: The generation probabilities recorded for non-shared clonotypes fell below those of clonotypes shared by all four donors. Only blood was sampled, and tissue TCR repertoires likely differ from blood ones.

CD8 cells regarded as naive lacked CD45RO, were positively chosen for CCR7, and omitted terminally differentiated effector memory CD45RA+ cells. Everyone who donated was a Caucasian adult who lived in Nashville, Tennessee. CDR1 and CDR2 (germline): SGHVS, FNYEAQ. Trimming took 2 bases from V and 6 from J; bases not matched to a gene: 8. The CDR3 runs 16 residues. This receptor was taken from a man aged 18 to 29 in good health. The sample comprised naive CD8+ T cells sorted from blood. The chain recombines TRBV7-6 with TRBJ2-3; 10 positions match TRBD2. CDR3 sequence reads: CASSLLASGGPDTQYF. The CDR3 coding sequence is TGTGCCAGCAGCTTATTGGCTAGCGGGGGCCCGGATACGCAGTATTTT.